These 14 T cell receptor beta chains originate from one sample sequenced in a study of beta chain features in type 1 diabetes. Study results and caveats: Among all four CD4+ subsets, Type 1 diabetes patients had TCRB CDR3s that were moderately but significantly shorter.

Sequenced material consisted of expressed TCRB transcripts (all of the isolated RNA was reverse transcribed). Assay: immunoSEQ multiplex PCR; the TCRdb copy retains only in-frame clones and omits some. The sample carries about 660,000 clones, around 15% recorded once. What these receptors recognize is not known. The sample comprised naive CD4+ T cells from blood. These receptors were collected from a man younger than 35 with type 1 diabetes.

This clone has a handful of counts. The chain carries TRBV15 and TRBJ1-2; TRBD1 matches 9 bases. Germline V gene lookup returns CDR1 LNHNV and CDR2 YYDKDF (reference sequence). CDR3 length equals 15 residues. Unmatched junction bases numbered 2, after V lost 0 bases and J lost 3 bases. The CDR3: CATSRDWTGDYGYTF. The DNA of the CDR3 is TGTGCCACCAGCAGAGACTGGACAGGGGACTATGGCTACACCTTC.

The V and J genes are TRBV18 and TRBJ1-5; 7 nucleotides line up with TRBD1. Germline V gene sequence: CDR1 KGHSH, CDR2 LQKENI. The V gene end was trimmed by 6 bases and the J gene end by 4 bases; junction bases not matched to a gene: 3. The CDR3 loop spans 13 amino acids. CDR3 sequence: CASSPDRNQPQHF. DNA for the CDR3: TGTGCCAGCTCCCCGGACAGGAATCAGCCCCAGCATTTT.

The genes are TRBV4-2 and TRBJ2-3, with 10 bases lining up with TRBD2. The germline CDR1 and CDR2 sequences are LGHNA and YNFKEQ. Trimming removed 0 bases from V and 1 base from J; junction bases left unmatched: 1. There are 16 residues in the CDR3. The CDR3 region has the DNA TGTGCCAGCAGCCAAGATCTAGCGGGGGGCACAGATACGCAGTATTTT. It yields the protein CASSQDLAGGTDTQYF.

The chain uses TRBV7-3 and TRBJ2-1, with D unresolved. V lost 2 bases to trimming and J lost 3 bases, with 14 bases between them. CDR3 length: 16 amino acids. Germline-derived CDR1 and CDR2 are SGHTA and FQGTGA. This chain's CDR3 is CASSLRAVTSYNEQFF. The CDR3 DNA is TGTGCCAGCAGCTTACGGGCGGTAACAAGCTACAATGAGCAGTTCTTC. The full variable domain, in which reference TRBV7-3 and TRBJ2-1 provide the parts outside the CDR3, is GAGVSQTPSNKVTEKGKYVELRCDPISGHTALYWYRQSLGQGPEFLIYFQGTGAADDSGLPNDRFFAVRPEGSVSTLKIQRTERGDSAVYLCASSLRAVTSYNEQFFGPGTRLTVL.

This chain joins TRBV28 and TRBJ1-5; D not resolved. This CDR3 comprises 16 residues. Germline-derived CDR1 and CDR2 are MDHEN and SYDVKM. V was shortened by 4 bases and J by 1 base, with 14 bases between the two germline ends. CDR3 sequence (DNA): TGTGCCAGCAGTTCGGCCGGGATCCTAAGCAATCAGCCCCAGCATTTT. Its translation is CASSSAGILSNQPQHF.

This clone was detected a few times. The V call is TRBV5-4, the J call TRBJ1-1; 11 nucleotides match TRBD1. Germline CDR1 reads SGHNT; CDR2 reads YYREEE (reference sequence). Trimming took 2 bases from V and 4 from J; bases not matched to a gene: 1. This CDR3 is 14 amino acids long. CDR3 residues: CASSLGQGATEAFF. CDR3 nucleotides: TGTGCCAGCAGCTTAGGACAGGGGGCCACTGAAGCTTTCTTT.

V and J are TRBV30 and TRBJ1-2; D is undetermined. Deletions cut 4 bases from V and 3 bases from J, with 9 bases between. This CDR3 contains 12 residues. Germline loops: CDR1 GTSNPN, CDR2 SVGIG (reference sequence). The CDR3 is CAWTVNYYGYTF. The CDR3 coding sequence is TGTGCCTGGACAGTCAATTACTATGGCTACACCTTC.

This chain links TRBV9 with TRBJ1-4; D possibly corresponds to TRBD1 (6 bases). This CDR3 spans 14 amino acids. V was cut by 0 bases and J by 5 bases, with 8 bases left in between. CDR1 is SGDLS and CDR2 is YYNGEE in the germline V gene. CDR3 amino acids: CASSVGTGNEKLFF. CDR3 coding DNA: TGTGCCAGCAGCGTAGGCACAGGGAATGAAAAACTGTTTTTT.

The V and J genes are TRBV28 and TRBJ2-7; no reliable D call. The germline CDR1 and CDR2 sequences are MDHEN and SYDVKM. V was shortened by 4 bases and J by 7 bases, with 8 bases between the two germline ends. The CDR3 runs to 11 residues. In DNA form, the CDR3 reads TGTGCCAGCAGTTCGTGGCCTGAGCAGTACTTC. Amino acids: CASSSWPEQYF. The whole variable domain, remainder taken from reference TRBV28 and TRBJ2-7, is DVKVTQSSRYLVKRTGEKVFLECVQDMDHENMFWYRQDPGLGLRLIYFSYDVKMKEKGDIPEGYSVSREKKERFSLILESASTNQTSMYLCASSSWPEQYFGPGTRLTVT.

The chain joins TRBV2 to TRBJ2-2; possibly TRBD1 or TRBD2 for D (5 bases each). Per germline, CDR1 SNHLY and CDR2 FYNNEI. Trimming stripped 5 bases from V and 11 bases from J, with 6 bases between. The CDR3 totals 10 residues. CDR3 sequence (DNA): TGTGCCAGCAGTCGGGACGAGCTGTTTTTT. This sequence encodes CASSRDELFF.

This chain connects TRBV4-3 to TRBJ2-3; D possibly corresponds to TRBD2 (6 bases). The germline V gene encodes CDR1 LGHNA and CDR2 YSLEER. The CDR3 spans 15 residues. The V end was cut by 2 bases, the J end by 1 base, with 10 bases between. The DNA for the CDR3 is TGCGCCAGCAGCCAAAGGGAGGTGGGCACAGATACGCAGTATTTT. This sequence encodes CASSQREVGTDTQYF.

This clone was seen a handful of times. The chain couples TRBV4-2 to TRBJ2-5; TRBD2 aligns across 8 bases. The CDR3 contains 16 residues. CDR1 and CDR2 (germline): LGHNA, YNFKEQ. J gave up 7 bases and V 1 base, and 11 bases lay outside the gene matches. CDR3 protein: CASSQGIAGLPGTQYF. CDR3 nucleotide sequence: TGTGCCAGCAGCCAAGGGATAGCGGGGCTCCCGGGGACCCAGTACTTC.

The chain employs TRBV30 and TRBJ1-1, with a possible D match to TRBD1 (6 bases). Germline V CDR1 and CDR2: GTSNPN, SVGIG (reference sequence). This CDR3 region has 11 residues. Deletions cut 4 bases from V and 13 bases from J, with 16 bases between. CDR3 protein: CAWTRDTPSFF. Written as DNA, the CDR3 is TGTGCCTGGACTAGGGACACCCCGAGTTTCTTT.

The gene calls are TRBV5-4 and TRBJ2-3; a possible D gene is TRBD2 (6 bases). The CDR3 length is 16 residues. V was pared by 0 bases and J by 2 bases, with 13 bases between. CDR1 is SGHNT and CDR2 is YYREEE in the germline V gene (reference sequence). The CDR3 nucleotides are TGTGCCAGCAGCTTGGGCGGGCTAGCGAACACAGATACGCAGTATTTT. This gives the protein CASSLGGLANTDTQYF.